The source of this T cell receptor beta chain is a study of T cells in Graves' hyperthyroidism and ophthalmopathy. Study-level findings and limits: Most thyroid-expanded clonotypes above 0.001 were also found in blood.

Exclusion criteria comprised uncontrolled infection, other autoimmune disease, pregnancy or lactation. This clonotype was picked up many times. Its antigen is not identified. There were TCR beta CDR3 regions amplified from RNA transcripts. The primer set for the first-round RT-PCR of the TCR CDR3 was HTBI. Each CDR3 protein gets one entry after TCRdb re-called the multiplex PCR reads with MiXCR. The repertoire includes roughly 290,000 distinct CDR3 sequences, 10% to 15% of them detected once, and roughly 7.5% sits in the top ten. Sequences were obtained from blood. The receptor comes from a woman in her twenties or thirties with Graves' hyperthyroidism that later progressed to Graves' ophthalmopathy.

The CDR3 region is CASSLALGGLNQPQHF. For the CDR3, the DNA is TGTGCCAGCAGCTTAGCTTTAGGGGGCCTGAATCAGCCCCAGCATTTT. The chain joins TRBV7-2 to TRBJ1-5; TRBD1 matches at 7 bases. The CDR3 runs to 16 residues. Germline values: CDR1 SGHTA, CDR2 FQGNSA. J was trimmed by 4 bases and V by 0 bases; bases with no gene match: 6.